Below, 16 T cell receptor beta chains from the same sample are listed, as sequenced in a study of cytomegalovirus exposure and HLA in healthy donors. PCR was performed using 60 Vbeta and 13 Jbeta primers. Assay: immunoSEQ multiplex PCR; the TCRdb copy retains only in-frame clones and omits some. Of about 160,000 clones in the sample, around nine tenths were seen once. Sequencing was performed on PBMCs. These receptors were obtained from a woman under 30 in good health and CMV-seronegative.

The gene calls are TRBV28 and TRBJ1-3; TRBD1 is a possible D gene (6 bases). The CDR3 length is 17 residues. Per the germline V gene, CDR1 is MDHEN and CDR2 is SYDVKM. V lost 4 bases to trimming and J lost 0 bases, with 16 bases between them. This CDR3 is CASSSETGRFSGNTIYF. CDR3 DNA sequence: TGTGCCAGCAGTTCAGAGACAGGTCGATTCTCTGGAAACACCATATATTTT.

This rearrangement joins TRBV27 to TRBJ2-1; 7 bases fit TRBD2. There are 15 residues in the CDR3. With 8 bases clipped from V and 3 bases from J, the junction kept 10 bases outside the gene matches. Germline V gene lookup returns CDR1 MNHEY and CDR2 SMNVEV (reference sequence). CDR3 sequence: CASGFGAGDYNEQFF. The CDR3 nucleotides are TGTGCCAGCGGCTTCGGGGCGGGGGACTACAATGAGCAGTTCTTC.

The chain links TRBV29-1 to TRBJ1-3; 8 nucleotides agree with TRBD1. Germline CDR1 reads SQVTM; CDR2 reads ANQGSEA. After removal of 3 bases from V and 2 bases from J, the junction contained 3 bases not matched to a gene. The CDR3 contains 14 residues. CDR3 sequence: CSVDQGAAGNTIYF. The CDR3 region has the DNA TGCAGCGTTGACCAGGGGGCGGCTGGAAACACCATATATTTT.

CDR3 nucleotide sequence: TGTGCCAGCAGTTTATATAGCGGGGGGGCCCGGGGGGAGCTGTTTTTT. Translation: CASSLYSGGARGELFF. The chain combines TRBV27 with TRBJ2-2; 11 bases are shared with TRBD2. The CDR3 consists of 16 residues. Germline lookup yields CDR1 MNHEY and CDR2 SMNVEV (reference sequence). V lost 1 base to trimming and J lost 8 bases; unmatched junction nucleotides: 6.

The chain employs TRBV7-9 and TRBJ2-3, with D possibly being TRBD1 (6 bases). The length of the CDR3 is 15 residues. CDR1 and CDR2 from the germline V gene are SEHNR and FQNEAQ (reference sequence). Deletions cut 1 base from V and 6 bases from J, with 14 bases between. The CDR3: CASSLERGSGDTQYF. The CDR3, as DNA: TGTGCCAGCAGCTTAGAAAGGGGGTCCGGTGATACGCAGTATTTT.

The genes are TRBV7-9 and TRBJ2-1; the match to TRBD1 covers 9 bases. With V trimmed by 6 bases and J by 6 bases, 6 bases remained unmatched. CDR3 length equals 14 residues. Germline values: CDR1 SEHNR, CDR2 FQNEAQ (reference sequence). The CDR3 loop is CASSSPTGGNEQFF. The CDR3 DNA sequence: TGTGCCAGCAGTTCCCCGACAGGGGGCAATGAGCAGTTCTTC.

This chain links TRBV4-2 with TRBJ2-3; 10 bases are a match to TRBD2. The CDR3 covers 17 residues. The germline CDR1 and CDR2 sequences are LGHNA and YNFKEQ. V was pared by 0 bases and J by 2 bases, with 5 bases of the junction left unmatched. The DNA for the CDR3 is TGTGCCAGCAGCCAAGATGGGCTAGCGGGAGACACAGATACGCAGTATTTT. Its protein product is CASSQDGLAGDTDTQYF.

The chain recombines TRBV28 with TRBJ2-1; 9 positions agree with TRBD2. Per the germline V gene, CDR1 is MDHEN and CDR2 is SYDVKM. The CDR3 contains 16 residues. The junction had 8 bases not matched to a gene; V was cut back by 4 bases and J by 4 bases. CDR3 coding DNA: TGTGCCAGCAGTTCTCCTAGCGGGGCCCCGTACAATGAGCAGTTCTTC. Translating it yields CASSSPSGAPYNEQFF. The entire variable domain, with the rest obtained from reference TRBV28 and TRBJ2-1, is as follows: DVKVTQSSRYLVKRTGEKVFLECVQDMDHENMFWYRQDPGLGLRLIYFSYDVKMKEKGDIPEGYSVSREKKERFSLILESASTNQTSMYLCASSSPSGAPYNEQFFGPGTRLTVL.

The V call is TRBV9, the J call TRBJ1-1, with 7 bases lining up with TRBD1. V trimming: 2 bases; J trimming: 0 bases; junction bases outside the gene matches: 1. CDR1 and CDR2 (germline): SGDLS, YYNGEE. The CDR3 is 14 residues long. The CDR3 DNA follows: TGTGCCAGCAGCGTGGGGACAGTGAACACTGAAGCTTTCTTT. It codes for CASSVGTVNTEAFF.

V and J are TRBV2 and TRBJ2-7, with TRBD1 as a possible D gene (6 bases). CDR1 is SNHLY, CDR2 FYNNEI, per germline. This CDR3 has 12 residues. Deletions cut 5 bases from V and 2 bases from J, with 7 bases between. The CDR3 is CASSRDTYEQYF. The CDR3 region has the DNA TGTGCCAGCAGTCGGGACACCTACGAGCAGTACTTC.

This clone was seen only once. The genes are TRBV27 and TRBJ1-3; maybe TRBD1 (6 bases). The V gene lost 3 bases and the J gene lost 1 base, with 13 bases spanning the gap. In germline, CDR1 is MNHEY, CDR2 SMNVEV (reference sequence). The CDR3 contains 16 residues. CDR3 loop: CASSFGDIRSGNTIYF. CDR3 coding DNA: TGTGCCAGCAGTTTTGGGGACATCCGTTCTGGAAACACCATATATTTT.

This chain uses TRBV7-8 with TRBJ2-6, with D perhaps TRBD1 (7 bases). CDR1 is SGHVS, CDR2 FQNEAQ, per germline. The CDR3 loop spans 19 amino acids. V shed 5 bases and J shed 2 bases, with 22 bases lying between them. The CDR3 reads CASSPHPAGGGTGANVLTF. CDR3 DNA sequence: TGTGCCAGCAGCCCCCATCCGGCAGGGGGAGGAACTGGGGCCAACGTCCTGACTTTC. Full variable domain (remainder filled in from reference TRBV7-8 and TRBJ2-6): GAGVSQSPRYKVAKRGQDVALRCDPISGHVSLFWYQQALGQGPEFLTYFQNEAQLDKSGLPSDRFFAERPEGSVSTLKIQRTQQEDSAVYLCASSPHPAGGGTGANVLTFGAGSRLTVL.

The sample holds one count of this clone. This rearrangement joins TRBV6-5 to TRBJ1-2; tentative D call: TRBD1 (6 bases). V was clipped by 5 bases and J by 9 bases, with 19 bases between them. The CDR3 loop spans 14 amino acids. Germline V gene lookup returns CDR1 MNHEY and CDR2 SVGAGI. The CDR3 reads CASSPQGNRRRYTF. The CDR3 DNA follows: TGTGCCAGCAGTCCACAGGGAAATCGTCGGCGCTACACCTTC.

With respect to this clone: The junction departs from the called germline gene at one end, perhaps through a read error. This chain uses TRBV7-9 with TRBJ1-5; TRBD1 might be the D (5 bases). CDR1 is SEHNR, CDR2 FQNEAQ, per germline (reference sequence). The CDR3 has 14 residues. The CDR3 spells CSSSLVGGNQPQHF. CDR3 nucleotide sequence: TGTTCCAGCAGCTTAGTGGGGGGAAATCAGCCCCAGCATTTT. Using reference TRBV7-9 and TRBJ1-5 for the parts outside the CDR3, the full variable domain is DTGVSQNPRHKITKRGQNVTFRCDPISEHNRLYWYRQTLGQGPEFLTYFQNEAQLEKSRLLSDRFSAERPKGSFSTLEIQRTEQGDSAMYLCSSSLVGGNQPQHFGDGTRLSIL.

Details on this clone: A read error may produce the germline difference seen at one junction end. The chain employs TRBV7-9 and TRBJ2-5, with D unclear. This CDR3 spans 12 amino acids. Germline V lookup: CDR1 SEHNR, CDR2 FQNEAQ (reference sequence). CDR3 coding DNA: TGTTCCAGCAGCTTAGTCCTAGAGACCCAGTACTTC. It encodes CSSSLVLETQYF.

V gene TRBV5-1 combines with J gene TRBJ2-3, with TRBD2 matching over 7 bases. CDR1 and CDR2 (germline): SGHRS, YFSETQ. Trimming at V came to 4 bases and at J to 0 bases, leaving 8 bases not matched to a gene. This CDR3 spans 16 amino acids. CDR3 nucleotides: TGCGCCAGCAGCCCCGGAAACGGGGGGAGCACAGATACGCAGTATTTT. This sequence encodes CASSPGNGGSTDTQYF.